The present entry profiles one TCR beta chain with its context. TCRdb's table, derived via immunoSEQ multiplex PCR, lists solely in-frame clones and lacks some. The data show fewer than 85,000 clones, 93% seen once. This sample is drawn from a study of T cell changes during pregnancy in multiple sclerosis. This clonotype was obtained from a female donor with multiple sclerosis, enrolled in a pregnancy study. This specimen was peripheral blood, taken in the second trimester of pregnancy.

CDR3 nucleotides: TGCGCCAGCAGCTTGTTGTCTAGCGGGGGTGGATATACGCAGTATTTT. This sequence encodes CASSLLSSGGGYTQYF. The chain couples TRBV5-1 to TRBJ2-3; 10 bases map to TRBD2. Trimming took 1 base from V and 7 from J; bases not matched to a gene: 9. Germline V gene sequence: CDR1 SGHRS, CDR2 YFSETQ. This CDR3 is 16 amino acids long. The full variable domain, rest sourced from reference TRBV5-1 and TRBJ2-3, is KAGVTQTPRYLIKTRGQQVTLSCSPISGHRSVSWYQQTPGQGLQFLFEYFSETQRNKGNFPGRFSGRQFSNSRSEMNVSTLELGDSALYLCASSLLSSGGGYTQYFGPGTRLTVL.